This T cell receptor beta chain was sequenced during a study of T cells in Graves' hyperthyroidism and ophthalmopathy. General study points: The blood repertoire included most of the expanded thyroid clonotypes above 0.001. A model of 13 V-J pairs discriminated ophthalmopathy from stable hyperthyroidism. With a median lead of around 6.7 months before onset, the model predicted ophthalmopathy.

Only a few counts were recorded for this clonotype. No antigen is known for it. Amplification yielded TCR beta CDR3 regions, with RNA transcripts as the source. During a first-round RT-PCR of the TCR CDR3, the HTBI primer set was used. TCRdb recomputed calls from the multiplex PCR reads with MiXCR, one row per CDR3 protein. The sample lists 480,000 or so distinct CDR3 sequences, approximately 49% seen once, with around 44% in the top ten. This CDR3 comprises 12 residues. Germline CDR1 SGHAT, CDR2 FQNNGV. V lost 3 bases and J lost 11, with 10 bases in between. This TCR was sampled from an adult woman with Graves' disease, either hyperthyroidism or ophthalmopathy (not recorded which). What was sequenced was peripheral blood or thyroid tissue (not recorded which). The chain is built from TRBV11-2 and TRBJ1-4, with D possibly matching TRBD1 (5 bases). CDR3 region: CASSLGQGKLFF. CDR3 DNA: TGTGCCAGCAGCTTGGGTCAGGGTAAACTGTTTTTT. Full variable domain (rest looked up from reference TRBV11-2 and TRBJ1-4): EAGVAQSPRYKIIEKRQSVAFWCNPISGHATLYWYQQILGQGPKLLIQFQNNGVVDDSQLPKDRFSAERLKGVDSTLKIQPAKLEDSAVYLCASSLGQGKLFFGSGTQLSVL.